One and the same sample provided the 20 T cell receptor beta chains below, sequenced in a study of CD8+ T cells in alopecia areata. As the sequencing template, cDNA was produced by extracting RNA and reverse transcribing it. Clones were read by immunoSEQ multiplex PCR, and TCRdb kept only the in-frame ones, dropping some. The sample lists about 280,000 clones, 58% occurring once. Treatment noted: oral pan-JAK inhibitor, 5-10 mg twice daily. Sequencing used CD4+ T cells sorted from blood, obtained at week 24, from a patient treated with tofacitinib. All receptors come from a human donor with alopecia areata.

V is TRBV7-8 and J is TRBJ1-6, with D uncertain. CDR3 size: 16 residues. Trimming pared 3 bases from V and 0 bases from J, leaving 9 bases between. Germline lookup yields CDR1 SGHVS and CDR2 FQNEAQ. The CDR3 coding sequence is TGTGCCAGCAGCTTTGACGCCAGCTCCTATAATTCACCCCTCCACTTT. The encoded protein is CASSFDASSYNSPLHF. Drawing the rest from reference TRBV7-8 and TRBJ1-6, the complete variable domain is GAGVSQSPRYKVAKRGQDVALRCDPISGHVSLFWYQQALGQGPEFLTYFQNEAQLDKSGLPSDRFFAERPEGSVSTLKIQRTQQEDSAVYLCASSFDASSYNSPLHFGNGTRLTVT.

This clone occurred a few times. The chain's CDR3 is CASSQFSRHSRGSYNEQFF. Here the CDR3 DNA reads TGCGCCAGCAGTCAATTTTCTCGACACTCTAGAGGCTCCTACAATGAGCAGTTCTTC. The chain has TRBV23-1 and TRBJ2-1; no reliable D call. TRBV23-1 is an ORF, with its function uncertain. Trimming pared 1 base from V and 0 bases from J, leaving 19 bases between. CDR3 length: 19 residues.

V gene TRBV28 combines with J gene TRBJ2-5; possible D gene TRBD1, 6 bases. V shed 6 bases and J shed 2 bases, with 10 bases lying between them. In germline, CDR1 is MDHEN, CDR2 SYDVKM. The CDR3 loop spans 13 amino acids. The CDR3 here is CASRSGQQETQYF. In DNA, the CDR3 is TGTGCCAGCAGATCCGGACAGCAAGAGACCCAGTACTTC.

The CDR3: CSAQGQLNTEAFF. CDR3 bases: TGCAGCGCCCAGGGACAGCTGAACACTGAAGCTTTCTTT. V gene TRBV29-1 combines with J gene TRBJ1-1; 7 bases agree with TRBD1. Germline CDR1 and CDR2: SQVTM and ANQGSEA. V trimming: 7 bases; J trimming: 0 bases; junction bases outside the gene matches: 5. CDR3 length equals 13 residues.

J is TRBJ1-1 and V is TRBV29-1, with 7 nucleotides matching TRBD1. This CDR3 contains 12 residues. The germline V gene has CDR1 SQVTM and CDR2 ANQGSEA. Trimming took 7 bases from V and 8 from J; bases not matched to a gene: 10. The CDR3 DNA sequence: TGCAGCGCCGGAGGTTTGGGACAGGAAGCTTTCTTT. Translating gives CSAGGLGQEAFF.

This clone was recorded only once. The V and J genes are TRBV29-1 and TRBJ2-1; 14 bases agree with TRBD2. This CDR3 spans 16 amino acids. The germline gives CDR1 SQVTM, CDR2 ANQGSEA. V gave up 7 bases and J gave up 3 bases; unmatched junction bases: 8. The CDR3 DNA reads TGCAGCGCCCGGAGGGGGACTAGCGGGGGCTACAATGAGCAGTTCTTC. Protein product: CSARRGTSGGYNEQFF.

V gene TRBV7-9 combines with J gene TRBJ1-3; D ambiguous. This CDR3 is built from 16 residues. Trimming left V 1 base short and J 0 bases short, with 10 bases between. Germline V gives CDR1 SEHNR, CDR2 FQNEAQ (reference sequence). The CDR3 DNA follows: TGTGCCAGCAGCTTAGAAGCGTGGGGCTCTGGAAACACCATATATTTT. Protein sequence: CASSLEAWGSGNTIYF.

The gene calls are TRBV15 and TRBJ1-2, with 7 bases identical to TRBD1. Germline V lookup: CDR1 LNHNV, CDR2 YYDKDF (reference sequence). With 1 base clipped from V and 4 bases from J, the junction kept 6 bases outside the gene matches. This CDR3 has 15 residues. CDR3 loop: CATSRARQGGYGYTF. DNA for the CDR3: TGTGCCACCAGCAGAGCTAGACAGGGCGGCTATGGCTACACCTTC. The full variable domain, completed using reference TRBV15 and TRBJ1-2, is DAMVIQNPRYQVTQFGKPVTLSCSQTLNHNVMYWYQQKSSQAPKLLFHYYDKDFNNEADTPDNFQSRRPNTSFCFLDIRSPGLGDTAMYLCATSRARQGGYGYTFGSGTRLTVV.

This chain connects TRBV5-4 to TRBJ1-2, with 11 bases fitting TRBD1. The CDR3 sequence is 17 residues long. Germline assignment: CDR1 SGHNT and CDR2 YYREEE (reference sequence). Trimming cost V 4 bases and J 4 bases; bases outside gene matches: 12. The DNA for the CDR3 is TGTGCCAGCAGCCCACTTGGGCCCGGGACAGGGGGCTATGGCTACACCTTC. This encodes CASSPLGPGTGGYGYTF.

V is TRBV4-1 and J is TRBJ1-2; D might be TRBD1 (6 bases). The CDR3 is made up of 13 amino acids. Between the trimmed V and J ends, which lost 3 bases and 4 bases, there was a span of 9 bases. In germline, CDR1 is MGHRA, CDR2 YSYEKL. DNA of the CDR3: TGCGCCAGCAGCCACGGACAGCCCTATGGCTACACCTTC. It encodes CASSHGQPYGYTF.

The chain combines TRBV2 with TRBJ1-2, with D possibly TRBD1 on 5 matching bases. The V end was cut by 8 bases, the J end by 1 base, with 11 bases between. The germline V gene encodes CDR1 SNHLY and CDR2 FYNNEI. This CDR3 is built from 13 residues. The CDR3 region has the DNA TGTGCCAGCGTAGAAGGGGTTAACTATGGCTACACCTTC. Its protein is CASVEGVNYGYTF.

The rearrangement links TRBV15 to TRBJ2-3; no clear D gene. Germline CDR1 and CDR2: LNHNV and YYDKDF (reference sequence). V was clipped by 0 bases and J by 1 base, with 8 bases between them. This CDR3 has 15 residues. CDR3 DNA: TGTGCCACCAGCAGAGAAGGAGTGGGCACAGATACGCAGTATTTT. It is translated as CATSREGVGTDTQYF. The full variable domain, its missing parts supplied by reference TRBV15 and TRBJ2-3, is DAMVIQNPRYQVTQFGKPVTLSCSQTLNHNVMYWYQQKSSQAPKLLFHYYDKDFNNEADTPDNFQSRRPNTSFCFLDIRSPGLGDTAMYLCATSREGVGTDTQYFGPGTRLTVL.

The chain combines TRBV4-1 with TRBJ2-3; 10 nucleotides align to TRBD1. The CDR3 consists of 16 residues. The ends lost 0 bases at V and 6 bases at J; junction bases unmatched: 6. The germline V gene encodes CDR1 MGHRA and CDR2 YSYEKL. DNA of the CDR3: TGCGCCAGCAGCCAAGATTCGACAGGGGGCGGGGATACGCAGTATTTT. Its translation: CASSQDSTGGGDTQYF.

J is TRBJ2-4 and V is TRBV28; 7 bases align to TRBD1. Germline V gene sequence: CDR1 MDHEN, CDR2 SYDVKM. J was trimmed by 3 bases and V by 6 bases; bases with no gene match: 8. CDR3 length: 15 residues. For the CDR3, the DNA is TGTGCCAGCAGGCCCAGGGGGACCTTCAAAAACATTCAGTACTTC. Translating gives CASRPRGTFKNIQYF.

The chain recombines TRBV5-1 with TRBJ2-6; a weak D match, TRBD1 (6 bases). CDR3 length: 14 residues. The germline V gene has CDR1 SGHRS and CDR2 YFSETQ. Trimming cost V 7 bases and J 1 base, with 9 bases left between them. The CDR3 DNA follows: TGCGCCAGCTCGGGACAATCTGGGGCCAACGTCCTGACTTTC. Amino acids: CASSGQSGANVLTF.

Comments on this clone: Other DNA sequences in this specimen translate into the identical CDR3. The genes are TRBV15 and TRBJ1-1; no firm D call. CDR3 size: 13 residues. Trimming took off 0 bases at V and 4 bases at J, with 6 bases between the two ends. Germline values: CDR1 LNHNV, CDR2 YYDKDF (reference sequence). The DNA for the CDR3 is TGTGCCACCAGCAGAGATTCAGGCACTGAAGCTTTCTTT. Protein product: CATSRDSGTEAFF. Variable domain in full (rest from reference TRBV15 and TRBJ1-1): DAMVIQNPRYQVTQFGKPVTLSCSQTLNHNVMYWYQQKSSQAPKLLFHYYDKDFNNEADTPDNFQSRRPNTSFCFLDIRSPGLGDTAMYLCATSRDSGTEAFFGQGTRLTVV.

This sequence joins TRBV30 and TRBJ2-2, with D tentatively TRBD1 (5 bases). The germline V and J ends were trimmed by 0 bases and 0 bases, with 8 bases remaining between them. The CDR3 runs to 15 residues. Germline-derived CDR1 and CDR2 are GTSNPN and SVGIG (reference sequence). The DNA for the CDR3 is TGTGCCTGGAGTGTCGGCAGGGCGAACACCGGGGAGCTGTTTTTT. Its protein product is CAWSVGRANTGELFF.

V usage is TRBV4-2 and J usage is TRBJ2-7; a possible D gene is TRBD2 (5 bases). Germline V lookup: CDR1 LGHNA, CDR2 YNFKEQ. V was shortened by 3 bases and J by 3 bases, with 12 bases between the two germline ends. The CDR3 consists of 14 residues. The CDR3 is CASSQADRDYEQYF. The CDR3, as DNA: TGTGCCAGCAGCCAGGCTGACCGGGACTACGAGCAGTACTTC.

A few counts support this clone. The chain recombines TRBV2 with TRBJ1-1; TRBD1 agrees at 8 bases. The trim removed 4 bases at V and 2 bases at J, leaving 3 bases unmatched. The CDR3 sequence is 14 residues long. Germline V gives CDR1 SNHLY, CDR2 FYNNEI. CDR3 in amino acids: CASSVDRGNTEAFF. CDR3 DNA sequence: TGTGCCAGCAGTGTTGACAGGGGAAACACTGAAGCTTTCTTT. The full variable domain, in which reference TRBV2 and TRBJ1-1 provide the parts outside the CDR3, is EPEVTQTPSHQVTQMGQEVILRCVPISNHLYFYWYRQILGQKVEFLVSFYNNEISEKSEIFDDQFSVERPDGSNFTLKIRSTKLEDSAMYFCASSVDRGNTEAFFGQGTRLTVV.

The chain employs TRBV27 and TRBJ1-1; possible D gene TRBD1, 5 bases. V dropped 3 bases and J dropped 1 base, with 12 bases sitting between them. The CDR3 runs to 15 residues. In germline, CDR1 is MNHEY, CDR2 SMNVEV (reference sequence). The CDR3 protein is CASSFGTLGNTEAFF. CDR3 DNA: TGTGCCAGCAGTTTTGGGACCCTGGGGAACACTGAAGCTTTCTTT.